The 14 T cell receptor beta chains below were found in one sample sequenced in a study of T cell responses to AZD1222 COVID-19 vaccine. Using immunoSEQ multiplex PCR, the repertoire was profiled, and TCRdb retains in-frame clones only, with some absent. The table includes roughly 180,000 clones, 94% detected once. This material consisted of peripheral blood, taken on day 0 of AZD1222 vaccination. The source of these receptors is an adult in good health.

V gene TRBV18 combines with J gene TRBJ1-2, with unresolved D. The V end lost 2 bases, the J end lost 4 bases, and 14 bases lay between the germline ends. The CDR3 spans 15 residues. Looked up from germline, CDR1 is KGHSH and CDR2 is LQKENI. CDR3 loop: CASSPDLQASYGYTF. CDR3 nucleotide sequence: TGTGCCAGCTCACCAGATCTCCAAGCAAGCTATGGCTACACCTTC.

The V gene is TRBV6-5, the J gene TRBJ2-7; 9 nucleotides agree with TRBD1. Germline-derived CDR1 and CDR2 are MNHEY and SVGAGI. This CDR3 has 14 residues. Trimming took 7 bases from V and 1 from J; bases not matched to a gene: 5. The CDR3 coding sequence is TGTGCCAGCATCAGACAGGGGGGGTCCTACGAGCAGTACTTC. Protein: CASIRQGGSYEQYF.

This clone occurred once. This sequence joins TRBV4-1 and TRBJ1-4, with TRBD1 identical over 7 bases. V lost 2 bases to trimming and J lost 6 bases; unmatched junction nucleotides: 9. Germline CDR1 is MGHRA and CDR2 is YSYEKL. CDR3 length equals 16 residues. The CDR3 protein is CASSQPPPGQYEKLFF. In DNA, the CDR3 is TGCGCCAGCAGCCAACCCCCCCCGGGACAGTATGAAAAACTGTTTTTT.

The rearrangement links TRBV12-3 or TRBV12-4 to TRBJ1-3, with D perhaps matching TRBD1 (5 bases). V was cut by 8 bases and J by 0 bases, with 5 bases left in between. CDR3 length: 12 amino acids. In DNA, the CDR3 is TGTGCCAGCGACAGCTCTGGAAACACCATATATTTT. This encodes CASDSSGNTIYF.

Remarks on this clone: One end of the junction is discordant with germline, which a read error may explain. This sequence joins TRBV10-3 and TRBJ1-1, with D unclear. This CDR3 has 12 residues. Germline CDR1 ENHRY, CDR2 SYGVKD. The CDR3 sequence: CAISESGLPLLF. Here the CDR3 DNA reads TGTGCCATCAGTGAGTCGGGTCTCCCACTCCTATTT.

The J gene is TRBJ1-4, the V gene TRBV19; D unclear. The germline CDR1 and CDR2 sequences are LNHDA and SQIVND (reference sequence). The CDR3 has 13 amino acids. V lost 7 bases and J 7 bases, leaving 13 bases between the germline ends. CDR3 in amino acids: CASNDGWSEKLFF. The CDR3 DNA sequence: TGTGCCAGTAATGACGGGTGGAGTGAAAAACTGTTTTTT.

The CDR3 DNA reads as TGTGCCAGCAGTTTTACGGACGGTGAGCAGTTCTTC. This encodes CASSFTDGEQFF. The rearrangement uses TRBV12-3 or TRBV12-4 and TRBJ2-1, with D uncertain. Trimming removed 3 bases from V and 9 bases from J, with 9 bases in between. This CDR3 is 12 amino acids long.

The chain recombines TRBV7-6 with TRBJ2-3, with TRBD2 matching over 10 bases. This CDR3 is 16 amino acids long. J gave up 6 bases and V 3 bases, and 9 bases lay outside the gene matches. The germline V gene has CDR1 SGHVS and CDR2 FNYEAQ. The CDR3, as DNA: TGTGCCAGCAGCTTCGGACTAGCGGATCAGATGGATACGCAGTATTTT. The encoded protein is CASSFGLADQMDTQYF.

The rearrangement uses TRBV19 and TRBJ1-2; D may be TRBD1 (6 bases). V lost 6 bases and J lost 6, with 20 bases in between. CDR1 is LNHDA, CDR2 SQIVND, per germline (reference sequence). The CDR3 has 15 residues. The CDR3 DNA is TGTGCCAGTAGGGTTCTGCGGGGGGCGCCCAATGGCTACACCTTC. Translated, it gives CASRVLRGAPNGYTF.

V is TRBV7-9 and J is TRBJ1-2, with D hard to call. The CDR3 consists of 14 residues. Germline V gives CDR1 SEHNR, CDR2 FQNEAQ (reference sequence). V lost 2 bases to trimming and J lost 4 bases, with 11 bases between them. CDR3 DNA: TGTGCCAGCAGCTTATGGAGGGTCGTCTATGGCTACACCTTC. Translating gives CASSLWRVVYGYTF.

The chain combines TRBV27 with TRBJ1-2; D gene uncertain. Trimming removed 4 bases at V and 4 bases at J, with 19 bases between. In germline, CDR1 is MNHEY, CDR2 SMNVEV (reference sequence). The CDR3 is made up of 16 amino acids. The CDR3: CASSSSDPLGLYGYTF. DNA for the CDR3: TGTGCCAGCAGTTCATCAGATCCTCTTGGGCTCTATGGCTACACCTTC.

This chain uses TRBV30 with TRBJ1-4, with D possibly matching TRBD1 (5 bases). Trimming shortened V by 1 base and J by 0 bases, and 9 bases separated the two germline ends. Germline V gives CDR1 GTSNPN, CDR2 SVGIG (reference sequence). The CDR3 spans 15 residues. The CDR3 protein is CAWSEKGATNEKLFF. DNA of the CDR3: TGTGCCTGGAGTGAAAAAGGGGCAACTAATGAAAAACTGTTTTTT.

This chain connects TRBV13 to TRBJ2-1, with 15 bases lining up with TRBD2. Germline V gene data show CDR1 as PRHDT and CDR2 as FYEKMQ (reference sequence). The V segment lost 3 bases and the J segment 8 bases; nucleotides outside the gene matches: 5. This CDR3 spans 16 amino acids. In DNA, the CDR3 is TGTGCCAGCAGCTTCTGGACTAGCGGGAGGGCACATGAGCAGTTCTTC. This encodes CASSFWTSGRAHEQFF.

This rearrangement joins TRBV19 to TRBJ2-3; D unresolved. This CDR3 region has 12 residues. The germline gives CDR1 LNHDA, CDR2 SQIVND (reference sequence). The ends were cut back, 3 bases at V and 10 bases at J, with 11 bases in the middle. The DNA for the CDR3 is TGTGCCAGTAGTATTAGGGCGCAGGCGCAGTATTTT. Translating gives CASSIRAQAQYF.